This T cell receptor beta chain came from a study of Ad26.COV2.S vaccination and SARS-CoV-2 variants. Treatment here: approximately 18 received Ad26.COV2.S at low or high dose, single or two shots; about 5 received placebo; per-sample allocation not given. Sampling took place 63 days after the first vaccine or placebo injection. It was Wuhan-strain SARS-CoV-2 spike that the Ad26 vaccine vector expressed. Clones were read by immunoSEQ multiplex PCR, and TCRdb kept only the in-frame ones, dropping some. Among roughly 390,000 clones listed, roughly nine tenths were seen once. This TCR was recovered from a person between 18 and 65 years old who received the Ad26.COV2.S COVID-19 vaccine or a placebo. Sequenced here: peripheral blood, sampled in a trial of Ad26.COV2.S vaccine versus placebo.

The CDR3 DNA sequence: TGTGCCAGCTCACCCATAGACGGAAGGGTAGCTGAAGCTTTCTTT. This translates into CASSPIDGRVAEAFF. V is TRBV18 and J is TRBJ1-1; no reliable D call. Germline CDR1 reads KGHSH; CDR2 reads LQKENI. The CDR3 sequence is 15 residues long. Trimming shortened V by 3 bases and J by 6 bases, and 17 bases separated the two germline ends. Complete variable domain (other parts from reference TRBV18 and TRBJ1-1): NAGVMQNPRHLVRRRGQEARLRCSPMKGHSHVYWYRQLPEEGLKFMVYLQKENIIDESGMPKERFSAEFPKEGPSILRIQQVVRGDSAAYFCASSPIDGRVAEAFFGQGTRLTVV.